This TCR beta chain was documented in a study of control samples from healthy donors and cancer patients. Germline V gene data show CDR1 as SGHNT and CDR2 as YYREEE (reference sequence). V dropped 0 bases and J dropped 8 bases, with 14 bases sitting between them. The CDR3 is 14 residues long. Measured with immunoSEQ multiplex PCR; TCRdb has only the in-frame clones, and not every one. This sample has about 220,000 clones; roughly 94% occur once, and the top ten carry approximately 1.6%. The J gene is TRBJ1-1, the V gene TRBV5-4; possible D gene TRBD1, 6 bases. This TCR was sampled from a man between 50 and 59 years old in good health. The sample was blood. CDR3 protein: CASSLASTGLEAFF. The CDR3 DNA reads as TGTGCCAGCAGCTTGGCGTCTACAGGGCTGGAAGCTTTCTTT.